This TCR beta chain was recovered during a study of shared clonotypes between healthy human individuals. V lost 6 bases, J lost 4 bases, and 8 bases stayed unmatched. Looked up from germline, CDR1 is SQVTM and CDR2 is ANQGSEA. The CDR3 has 15 amino acids. Samples underwent the assay at deep level. Every subset had its genomic DNA shared out evenly among several immunoSEQ plates. TCRdb keeps only in-frame clones here, not all; method: immunoSEQ multiplex PCR. The sample lists approximately 480,000 clones; 60% to 80% were seen once. There were only Caucasian adults among the donors, and all lived in Nashville, Tennessee.

The TCR sequence derives from a woman in her thirties or forties in good health. Some clones in this sample may be carry-over from other donors' samples. The sequencing input was PBMCs. The chain uses TRBV29-1 and TRBJ2-3, with TRBD2 identical over 12 bases. CDR3 region: CSVILAGGLPDTQYF. The CDR3 DNA follows: TGCAGCGTGATACTAGCGGGAGGCCTCCCAGATACGCAGTATTTT.